These T cell receptor beta chains were read from a single sample in a study of blood T cell repertoires in COVID-19. The assay was immunoSEQ multiplex PCR, and TCRdb's table has in-frame clones only and misses some. The table shows about 91,000 clones, with around nine tenths occurring only once. Sequencing was carried out using peripheral blood. The receptors originated from a man in his 70s with acute or convalescent COVID-19. Both conserved end residues are part of each CDR3. Each record gives: V gene, D gene, J gene, clone size, CDR3 protein, CDR3 DNA. The D gene is left open where the match is weak. Clone size is stated in some rows and not others, as once, few, many or a class when expanded.

v_call: TRBV6-5; d_call: -; j_call: TRBJ1-1; clone_size: -; cdr3_aa: CASSRSGHQNTEAFF; cdr3_nt: TGTGCCAGCAGTCGCTCGGGACACCAGAACACTGAAGCTTTCTTT
v_call: TRBV30; d_call: TRBD2; j_call: TRBJ2-7; clone_size: once; cdr3_aa: CAFRLAGTLLEQYF; cdr3_nt: TGTGCCTTTAGACTAGCGGGGACCCTATTAGAGCAGTACTTC
v_call: TRBV10-1; d_call: -; j_call: TRBJ2-2; clone_size: once; cdr3_aa: CASSVAATGELFF; cdr3_nt: TGCGCCAGCAGTGTGGCCGCCACCGGGGAGCTGTTTTTT
v_call: TRBV5-1; d_call: TRBD2; j_call: TRBJ2-1; clone_size: -; cdr3_aa: CASTGGASGDSYNEQFF; cdr3_nt: TGCGCCAGCACCGGGGGGGCTAGCGGGGACTCCTACAATGAGCAGTTCTTC
v_call: TRBV7-7; d_call: TRBD1; j_call: TRBJ2-6; clone_size: -; cdr3_aa: CASSPSGQGAVLTF; cdr3_nt: TGTGCCAGCAGCCCCTCGGGACAGGGCGCCGTCCTGACTTTC
v_call: TRBV19; d_call: TRBD1; j_call: TRBJ1-4; clone_size: -; cdr3_aa: CASGGGPAEKLFF; cdr3_nt: TGTGCCAGTGGAGGGGGCCCCGCGGAAAAACTGTTTTTT
v_call: TRBV5-4; d_call: -; j_call: TRBJ1-2; clone_size: -; cdr3_aa: CASSLDSLANYGYTF; cdr3_nt: TGTGCCAGCAGCTTGGATTCTTTAGCTAACTATGGCTACACCTTC
v_call: TRBV6-2/TRBV6-3; d_call: TRBD2; j_call: TRBJ2-5; clone_size: -; cdr3_aa: CASSGLAGVQETQYF; cdr3_nt: TGTGCCAGCAGTGGACTAGCGGGGGTCCAAGAGACCCAGTACTTC
v_call: TRBV6-2/TRBV6-3; d_call: -; j_call: TRBJ1-5; clone_size: -; cdr3_aa: CASSFTVLYNQPQHF; cdr3_nt: TGTGCCAGCAGTTTCACCGTACTCTACAATCAGCCCCAGCATTTT
v_call: TRBV24-1; d_call: -; j_call: TRBJ1-1; clone_size: -; cdr3_aa: CAIGEGGEFGSNTEAFF; cdr3_nt: TGTGCCATCGGAGAGGGTGGAGAGTTTGGGTCGAACACTGAAGCTTTCTTT